This note documents a single T cell receptor beta chain sequence. No cognate antigen has been identified for it. The sample holds no much larger clone one base away, and base qualities are not on file. The time point label of this sample denotes: about 28 days (+/-7) after the second vaccine dose. AZD1222 recipients given second doses at about 4 weeks or at about 12 weeks were pooled, since spike-specific TCR depth and breadth were not found to differ between the two schedules. Vaccinee samples came from UK trials COV001 and COV002, including a single-blind randomized controlled phase 2/3 trial of AZD1222 (ChAdOx1 nCoV-19) in healthy adults. Trial participant PBMC samples were collected at day 0 and day 28 after the second dose for TCRbeta chain sequencing. The CDR3 regions of human TCRbeta chains were analyzed by immunosequencing. As for the original processing: TCRs in the repertoires were compared against a reference library of SARS-CoV-2-specific TCRs that had been generated with the MIRA antigen-specificity platform. Breadth was defined as the fraction of unique TCRs that were SARS-CoV-2-associated, and depth was defined as the fraction of total T cells that were SARS-CoV-2-associated. Using the MIRA data, each spike-specific TCR was mapped to the spike region that the TCR reacts to and placed in a CD4 or CD8 class. Log10-transformed breadth and depth values were compared by one-way ANOVA with Sidak's multiple comparisons tests. TCRdb re-hosts the immuneACCESS table, in-frame sequences only. Its copies lack some clones; in the studies checked, an unresolved V gene accounts for under half of them, and the cause for the rest is not known. For V, J and clone size, that table is used; D and trimming come from the DNA. Counted in this sample were 90,000 to 110,000 clones; 75% to 90% of them appeared once. Approximately 40% of the sample is in the top ten clones.

The record originates from a study of T cell responses to AZD1222 COVID-19 vaccine (dated by TCRdb to the early 2020s). Describing the broader study: A total of 240 or so trial participants underwent TCR sequencing, of whom roughly 210 had received two doses of AZD1222 and around 25 had received two doses of the MenACWY control vaccine. Trial participants were enrolled into age subgroups of 18-55, 56-69 and 70-plus years, which contained approximately 150, 28 and 58 TCR-sequenced participants, respectively. What the authors observed across the whole study: Epitopes outside the regions mutated in the B.1.351 and B.1.1.7 variants were reportedly recognized by nearly half of the unique spike-specific TCRs. Most participants were white British and females outnumbered males, and the authors suggested that clonal diversity may have been underestimated. In the small 56-69-year group, the increase in depth fell short of significance, most likely because of low power. Vaccine-associated CD4 TCRs spanned the whole spike protein, with dominant responses in regions 160-218 and 743-854. Because no samples from the day 14 peak response were available, repertoires could be characterized only after the peak T cell response. Conclusions about previously exposed vaccinees were limited because only 5 or 6 AZD1222 recipients were SARS-CoV-2 seropositive at baseline. After two AZD1222 doses, spike-specific TCR breadth and depth were significantly higher than at day 0 and than in MenACWY recipients.

From the germline V gene, CDR1 is KGHSH and CDR2 is LQKENI. The germline V and J ends show losses of 3 bases and 2 bases respectively, and no gene match explains 16 bases of the junction. The CDR3 holds 20 amino acids from the cysteine to the phenylalanine. The kept DNA is CDR3 alone, 60 bases in frame from the first base. The chain couples TRBV18 to TRBJ2-5, and TRBD2 aligns with 12 junction nucleotides. The sequenced sample was peripheral blood, obtained 28 days after the second AZD1222 dose. The TCR originated in an adult who received the AZD1222 COVID-19 vaccine. At the DNA level, the sequence is TGTGCCAGCTCACCTCAAAACCCCAACCTAGCGGGAGGGCCTCAAGAGACCCAGTACTTC. Its protein reads: CASSPQNPNLAGGPQETQYF.